This TCR beta chain was captured in a study of blood T cell repertoires in COVID-19. About the research overall: COVID-19 samples, acute and convalescent, were from the United States, Italy and Spain. T cells, B-cell-depleted T cells, or PBMCs provided the cDNA or gDNA that served as material.

The CDR3 is 15 residues long. This clone was seen a single time. Source study methods: Amplification with reference gene primers provided the estimates of nucleated cell counts. Repertoires were generated with immunoSEQ multiplex PCR, while TCRdb's copy carries only in-frame clones and drops some. V, J and clone size are those of that table, while D and trimming were read from the DNA. The data hold about 520,000 clones, with approximately 85% observed a single time. V gene TRBV12-2 combines with J gene TRBJ2-7; whether TRBD1, the table's D call, matches the DNA was not checked. TRBV12-2 is described as a pseudogene. The TCR sequence derives from a human donor in a cohort sampled during active COVID-19. Sequencing was performed on peripheral blood. CDR3 sequence (DNA): TGTGCAAGTCGCCCGGGATCCGACAGGGGCCACGAGCAGTACTTC. Its translation: CASRPGSDRGHEQYF.